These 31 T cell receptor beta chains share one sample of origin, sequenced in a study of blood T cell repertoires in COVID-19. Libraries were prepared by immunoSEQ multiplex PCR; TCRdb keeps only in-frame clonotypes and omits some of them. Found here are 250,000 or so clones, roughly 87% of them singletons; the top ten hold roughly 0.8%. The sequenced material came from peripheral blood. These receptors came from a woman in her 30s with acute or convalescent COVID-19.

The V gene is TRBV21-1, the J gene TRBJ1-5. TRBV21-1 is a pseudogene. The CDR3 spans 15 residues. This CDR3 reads CASSAGGGCNQPQHF. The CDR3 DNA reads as TGTGCCAGCAGCGCGGGGGGGGGCTGCAATCAGCCCCAGCATTTT.

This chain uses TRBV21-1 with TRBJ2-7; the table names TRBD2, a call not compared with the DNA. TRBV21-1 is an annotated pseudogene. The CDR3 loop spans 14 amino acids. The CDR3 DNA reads TGTGCCAGCAGCAACAATAGCATGACCTACGAGCAGTACTTC. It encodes CASSNNSMTYEQYF.

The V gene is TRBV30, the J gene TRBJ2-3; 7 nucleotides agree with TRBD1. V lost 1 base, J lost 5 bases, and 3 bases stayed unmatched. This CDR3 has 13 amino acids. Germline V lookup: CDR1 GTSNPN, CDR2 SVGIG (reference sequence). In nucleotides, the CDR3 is TGTGCCTGGAGTGGACAGGGAGTAGATACGCAGTATTTT. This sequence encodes CAWSGQGVDTQYF.

The CDR3 loop reads CASSVATIGTELFF. Written as DNA, the CDR3 is TGTGCCAGCAGCGTAGCTACGATTGGAACAGAACTGTTTTTT. This chain joins TRBV9 and TRBJ1-4; D is ambiguous. Germline V gene sequence: CDR1 SGDLS, CDR2 YYNGEE. The ends were cut back, 0 bases at V and 12 bases at J, with 15 bases in the middle. CDR3 length: 14 residues.

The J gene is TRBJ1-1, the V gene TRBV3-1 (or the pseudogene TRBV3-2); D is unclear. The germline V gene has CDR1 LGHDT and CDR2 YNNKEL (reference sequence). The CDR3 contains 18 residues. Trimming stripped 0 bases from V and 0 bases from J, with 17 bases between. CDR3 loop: CASSQDPGSGYMNTEAFF. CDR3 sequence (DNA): TGTGCCAGCAGCCAAGATCCGGGGTCGGGCTATATGAACACTGAAGCTTTCTTT.

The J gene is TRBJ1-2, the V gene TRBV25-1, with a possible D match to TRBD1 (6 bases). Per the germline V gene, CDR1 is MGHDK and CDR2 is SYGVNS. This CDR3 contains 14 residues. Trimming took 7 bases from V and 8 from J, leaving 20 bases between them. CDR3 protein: CASTSGTRSSGYTF. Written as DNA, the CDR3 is TGTGCCAGCACTTCCGGGACACGCTCCTCGGGCTACACCTTC.

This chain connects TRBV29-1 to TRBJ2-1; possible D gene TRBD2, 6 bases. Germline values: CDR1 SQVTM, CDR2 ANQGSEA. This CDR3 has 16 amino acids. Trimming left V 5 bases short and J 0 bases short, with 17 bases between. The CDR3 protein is CSVLLADPPSYNEQFF. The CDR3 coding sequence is TGCAGCGTTCTATTAGCGGACCCCCCCTCCTACAATGAGCAGTTCTTC.

CDR3 region: CASSLQGGGRAGYGYTF. The CDR3 DNA reads as TGCGCCAGCTCTCTCCAGGGCGGCGGCAGGGCAGGCTATGGCTACACCTTC. This sequence joins TRBV5-1 and TRBJ1-2; TRBD1 is a possible D gene (5 bases). Trimming left V 7 bases short and J 4 bases short, with 26 bases between. The germline gives CDR1 SGHRS, CDR2 YFSETQ. CDR3 size: 17 residues.

The CDR3 here is CASREGYSNQPQHF. The CDR3 DNA reads TGTGCCAGCAGGGAGGGTTATAGCAATCAGCCCCAGCATTTT. This chain links TRBV6-5 with TRBJ1-5, with D unresolved. This CDR3 spans 14 amino acids. Deletions cut 6 bases from V and 0 bases from J, with 9 bases between. CDR1 MNHEY and CDR2 SVGAGI come from the germline V gene.

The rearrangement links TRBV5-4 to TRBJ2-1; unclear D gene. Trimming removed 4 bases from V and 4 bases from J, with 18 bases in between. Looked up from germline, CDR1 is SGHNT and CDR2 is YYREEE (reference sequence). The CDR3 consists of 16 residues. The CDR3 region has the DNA TGTGCCAGCAGCCCTCCCCTCCAGTCTCGTTACAATGAGCAGTTCTTC. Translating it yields CASSPPLQSRYNEQFF.

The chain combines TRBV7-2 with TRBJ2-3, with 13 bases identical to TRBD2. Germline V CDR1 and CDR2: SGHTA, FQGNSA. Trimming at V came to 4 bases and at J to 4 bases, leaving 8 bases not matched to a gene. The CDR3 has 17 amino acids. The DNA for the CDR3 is TGTGCCAGCAGCTCAGGCCCGGGACTAGCGGGATCAGATACGCAGTATTTT. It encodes CASSSGPGLAGSDTQYF.

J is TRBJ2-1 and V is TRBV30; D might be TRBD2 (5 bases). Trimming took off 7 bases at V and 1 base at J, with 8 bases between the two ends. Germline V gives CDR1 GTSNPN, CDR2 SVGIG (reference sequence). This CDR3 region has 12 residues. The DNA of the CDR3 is TGTGCCTCCTCGGGGTCCTACAATGAGCAGTTCTTC. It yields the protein CASSGSYNEQFF.

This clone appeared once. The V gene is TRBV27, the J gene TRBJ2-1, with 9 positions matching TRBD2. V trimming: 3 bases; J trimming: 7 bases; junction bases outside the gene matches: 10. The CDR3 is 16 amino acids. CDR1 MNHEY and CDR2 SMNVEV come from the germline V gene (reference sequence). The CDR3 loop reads CASSFVTAGGPNEQFF. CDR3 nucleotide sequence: TGTGCCAGCAGTTTCGTTACGGCGGGAGGGCCTAATGAGCAGTTCTTC.

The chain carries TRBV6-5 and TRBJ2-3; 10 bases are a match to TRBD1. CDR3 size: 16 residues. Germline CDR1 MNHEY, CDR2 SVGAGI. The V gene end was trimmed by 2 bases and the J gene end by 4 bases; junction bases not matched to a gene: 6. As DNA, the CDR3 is TGTGCCAGCAGTTACCCCCCGGGACAGGGGTCAGATACGCAGTATTTT. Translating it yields CASSYPPGQGSDTQYF.

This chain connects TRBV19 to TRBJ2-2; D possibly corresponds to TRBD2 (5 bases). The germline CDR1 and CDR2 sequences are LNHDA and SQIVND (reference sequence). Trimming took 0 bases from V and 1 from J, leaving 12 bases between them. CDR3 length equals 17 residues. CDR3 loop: CASSIDRGNMNTGELFF. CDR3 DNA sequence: TGTGCCAGTAGTATAGATCGGGGTAATATGAACACCGGGGAGCTGTTTTTT. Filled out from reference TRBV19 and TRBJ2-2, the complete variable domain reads DGGITQSPKYLFRKEGQNVTLSCEQNLNHDAMYWYRQDPGQGLRLIYYSQIVNDFQKGDIAEGYSVSREKKESFPLTVTSAQKNPTAFYLCASSIDRGNMNTGELFFGEGSRLTVL.

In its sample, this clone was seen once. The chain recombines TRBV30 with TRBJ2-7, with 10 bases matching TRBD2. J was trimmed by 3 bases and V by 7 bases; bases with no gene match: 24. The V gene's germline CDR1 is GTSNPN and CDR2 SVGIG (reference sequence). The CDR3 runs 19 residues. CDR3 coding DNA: TGTGCCTTTTCCGGGGGGCAGCGGGAGGGCCGGATGTTGGGCTACGAGCAGTACTTC. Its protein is CAFSGGQREGRMLGYEQYF.

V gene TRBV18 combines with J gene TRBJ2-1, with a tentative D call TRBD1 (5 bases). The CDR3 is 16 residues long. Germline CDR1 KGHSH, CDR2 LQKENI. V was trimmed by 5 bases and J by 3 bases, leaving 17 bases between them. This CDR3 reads CASSAPDPRGYNEQFF. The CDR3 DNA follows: TGTGCCAGCTCAGCGCCCGACCCTAGGGGCTACAATGAGCAGTTCTTC.

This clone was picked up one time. The CDR3 spells CSVELGLAGRPGELFF. In DNA, the CDR3 is TGCAGCGTCGAACTGGGACTAGCGGGTCGGCCGGGGGAGCTGTTTTTT. The genes are TRBV29-1 and TRBJ2-2; 12 bases map to TRBD2. This CDR3 has 16 amino acids. Per the germline V gene, CDR1 is SQVTM and CDR2 is ANQGSEA. V dropped 6 bases and J dropped 8; count of bases not matched to a gene: 13.

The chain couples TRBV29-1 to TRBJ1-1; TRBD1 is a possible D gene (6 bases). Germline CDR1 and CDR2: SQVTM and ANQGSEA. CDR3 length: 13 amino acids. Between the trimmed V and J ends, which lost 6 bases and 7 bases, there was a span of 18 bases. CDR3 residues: CSVARGALIEAFF. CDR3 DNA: TGCAGCGTAGCCAGGGGAGCACTTATTGAAGCTTTCTTT.

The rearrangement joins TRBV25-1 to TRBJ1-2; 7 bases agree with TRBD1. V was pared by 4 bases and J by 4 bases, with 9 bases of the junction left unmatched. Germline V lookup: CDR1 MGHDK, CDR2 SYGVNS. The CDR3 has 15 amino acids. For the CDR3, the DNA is TGTGCCAGCAGTGGATATGCGGACAGGAGCTATGGCTACACCTTC. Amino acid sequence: CASSGYADRSYGYTF.

The CDR3 DNA reads as TGTGCCAGCAGCCAAGATTGGCGAGCGTTCTGGCGCACAGATACGCAGTATTTT. As protein: CASSQDWRAFWRTDTQYF. This sequence joins TRBV4-2 and TRBJ2-3; no clear D. V was clipped by 0 bases and J by 1 base, with 17 bases between them. The V gene's germline CDR1 is LGHNA and CDR2 YNFKEQ. The CDR3 is made up of 18 amino acids.

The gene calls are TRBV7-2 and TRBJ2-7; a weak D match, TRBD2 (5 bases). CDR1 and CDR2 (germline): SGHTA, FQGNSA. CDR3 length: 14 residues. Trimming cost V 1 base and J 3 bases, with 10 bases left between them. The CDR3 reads CASSLEAEIYEQYF. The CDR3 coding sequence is TGTGCCAGCAGCTTAGAAGCGGAGATCTACGAGCAGTACTTC.

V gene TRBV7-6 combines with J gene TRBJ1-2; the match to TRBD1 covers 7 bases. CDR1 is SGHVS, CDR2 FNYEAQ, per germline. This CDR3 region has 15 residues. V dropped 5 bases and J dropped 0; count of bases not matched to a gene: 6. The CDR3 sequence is CASSTQQGTNYGYTF. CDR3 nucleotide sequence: TGTGCCAGCAGCACCCAACAGGGGACTAACTATGGCTACACCTTC. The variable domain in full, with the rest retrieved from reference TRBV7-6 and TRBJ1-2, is GAGVSQSPRYKVTKRGQDVALRCDPISGHVSLYWYRQALGQGPEFLTYFNYEAQQDKSGLPNDRFSAERPEGSISTLTIQRTEQRDSAMYRCASSTQQGTNYGYTFGSGTRLTVV.

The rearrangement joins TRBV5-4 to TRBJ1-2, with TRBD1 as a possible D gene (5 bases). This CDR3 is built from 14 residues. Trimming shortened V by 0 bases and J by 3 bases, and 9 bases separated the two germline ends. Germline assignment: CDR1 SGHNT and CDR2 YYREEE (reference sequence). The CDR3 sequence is CASSLDGGYYGYTF. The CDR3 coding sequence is TGTGCCAGCAGCTTGGACGGGGGGTACTATGGCTACACCTTC.

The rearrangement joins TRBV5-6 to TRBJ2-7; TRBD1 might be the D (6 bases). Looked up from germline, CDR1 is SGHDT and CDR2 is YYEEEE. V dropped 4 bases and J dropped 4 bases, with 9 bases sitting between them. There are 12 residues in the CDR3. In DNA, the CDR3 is TGTGCCAGCAGCCGCCAGGGGTACGAGCAGTACTTC. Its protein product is CASSRQGYEQYF.

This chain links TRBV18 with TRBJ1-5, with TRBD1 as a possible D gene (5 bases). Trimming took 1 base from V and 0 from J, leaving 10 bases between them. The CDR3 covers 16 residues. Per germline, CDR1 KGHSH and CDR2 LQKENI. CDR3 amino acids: CASSPQDTYSNQPQHF. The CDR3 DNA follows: TGTGCCAGCTCACCACAGGACACCTATAGCAATCAGCCCCAGCATTTT.

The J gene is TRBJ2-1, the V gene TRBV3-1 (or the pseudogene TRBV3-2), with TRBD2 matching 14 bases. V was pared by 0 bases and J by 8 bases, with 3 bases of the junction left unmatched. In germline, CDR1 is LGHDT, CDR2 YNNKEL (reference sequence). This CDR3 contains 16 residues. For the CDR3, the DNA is TGTGCCAGCAGCCAAGAACGGACTAGCGGGAGGCATGAGCAGTTCTTC. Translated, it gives CASSQERTSGRHEQFF.

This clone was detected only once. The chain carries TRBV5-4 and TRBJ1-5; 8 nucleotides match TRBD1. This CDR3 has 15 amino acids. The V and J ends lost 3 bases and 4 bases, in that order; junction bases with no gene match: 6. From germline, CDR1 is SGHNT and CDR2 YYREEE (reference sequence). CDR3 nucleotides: TGTGCCAGCAGCTACGACAGGGGCCGGAATCAGCCCCAGCATTTT. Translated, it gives CASSYDRGRNQPQHF.

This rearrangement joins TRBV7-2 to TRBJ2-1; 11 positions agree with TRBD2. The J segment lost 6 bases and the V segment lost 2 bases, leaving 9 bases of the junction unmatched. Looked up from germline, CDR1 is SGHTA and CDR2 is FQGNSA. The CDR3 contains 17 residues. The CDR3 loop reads CASSLPRGLADVNEQFF. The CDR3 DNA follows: TGTGCCAGCAGCTTACCAAGGGGACTAGCGGATGTCAATGAGCAGTTCTTC.

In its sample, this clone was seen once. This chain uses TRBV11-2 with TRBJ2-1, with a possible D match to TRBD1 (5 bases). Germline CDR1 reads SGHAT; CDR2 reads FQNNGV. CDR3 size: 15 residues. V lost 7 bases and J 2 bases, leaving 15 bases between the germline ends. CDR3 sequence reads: CASKGSMGPYNEQFF. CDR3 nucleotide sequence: TGTGCCAGCAAGGGGTCTATGGGCCCCTACAATGAGCAGTTCTTC.

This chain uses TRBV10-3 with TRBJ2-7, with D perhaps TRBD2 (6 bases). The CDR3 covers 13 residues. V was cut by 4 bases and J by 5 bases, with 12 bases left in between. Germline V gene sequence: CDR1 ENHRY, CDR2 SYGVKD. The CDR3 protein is CAISVGGEDEQYF. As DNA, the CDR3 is TGTGCCATCAGTGTCGGTGGGGAGGACGAGCAGTACTTC.